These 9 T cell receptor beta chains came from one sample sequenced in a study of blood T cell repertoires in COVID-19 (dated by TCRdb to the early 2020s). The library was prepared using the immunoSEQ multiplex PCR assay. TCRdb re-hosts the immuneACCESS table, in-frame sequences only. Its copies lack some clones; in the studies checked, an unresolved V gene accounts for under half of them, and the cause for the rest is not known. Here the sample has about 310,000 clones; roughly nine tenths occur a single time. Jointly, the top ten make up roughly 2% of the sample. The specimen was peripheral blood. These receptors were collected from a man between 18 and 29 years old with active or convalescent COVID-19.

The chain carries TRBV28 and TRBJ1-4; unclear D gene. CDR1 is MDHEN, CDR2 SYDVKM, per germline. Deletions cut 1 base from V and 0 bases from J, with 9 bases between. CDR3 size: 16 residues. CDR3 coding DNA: TGTGCCAGCAGTTTATTAACAGCTGCAACTAATGAAAAACTGTTTTTT. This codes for CASSLLTAATNEKLFF. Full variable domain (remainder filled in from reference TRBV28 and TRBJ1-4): DVKVTQSSRYLVKRTGEKVFLECVQDMDHENMFWYRQDPGLGLRLIYFSYDVKMKEKGDIPEGYSVSREKKERFSLILESASTNQTSMYLCASSLLTAATNEKLFFGSGTQLSVL.

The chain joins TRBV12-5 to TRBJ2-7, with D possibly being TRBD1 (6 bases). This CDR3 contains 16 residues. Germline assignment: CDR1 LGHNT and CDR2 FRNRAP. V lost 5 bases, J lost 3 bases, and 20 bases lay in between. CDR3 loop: CASGTVVGGQVYEQYF. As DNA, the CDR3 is TGTGCTAGTGGTACCGTGGTAGGGGGTCAGGTCTACGAGCAGTACTTC.

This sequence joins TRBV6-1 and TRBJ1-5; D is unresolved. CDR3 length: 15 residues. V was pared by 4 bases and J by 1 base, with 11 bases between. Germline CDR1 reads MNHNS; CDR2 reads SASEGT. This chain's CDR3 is CASSGVSASNQPQHF. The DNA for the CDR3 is TGTGCCAGCAGTGGAGTTTCCGCGAGCAATCAGCCCCAGCATTTT.

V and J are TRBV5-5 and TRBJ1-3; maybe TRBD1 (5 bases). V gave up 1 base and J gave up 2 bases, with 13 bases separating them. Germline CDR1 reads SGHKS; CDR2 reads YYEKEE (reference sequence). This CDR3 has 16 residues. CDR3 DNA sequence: TGTGCCAGCAGCTTGTTTACCCAGGGAACTGGAAACACCATATATTTT. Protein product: CASSLFTQGTGNTIYF.

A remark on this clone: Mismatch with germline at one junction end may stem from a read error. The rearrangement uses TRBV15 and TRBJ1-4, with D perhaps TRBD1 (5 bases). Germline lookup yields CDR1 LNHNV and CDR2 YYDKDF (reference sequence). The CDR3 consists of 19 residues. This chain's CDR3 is CPTSRAKPRGGIKGEKLFF. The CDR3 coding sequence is TGTCCCACCAGCAGAGCTAAACCACGGGGGGGGATCAAGGGTGAAAAACTGTTTTTT.

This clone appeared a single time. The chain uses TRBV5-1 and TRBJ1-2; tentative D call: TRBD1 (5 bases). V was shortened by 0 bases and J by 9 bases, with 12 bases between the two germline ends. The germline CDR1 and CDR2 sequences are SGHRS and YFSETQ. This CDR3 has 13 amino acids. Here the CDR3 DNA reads TGCGCCAGCAGCTTGGCCGGGGGGAGGAGCTACACCTTC. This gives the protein CASSLAGGRSYTF. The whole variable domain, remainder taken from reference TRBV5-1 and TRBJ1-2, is KAGVTQTPRYLIKTRGQQVTLSCSPISGHRSVSWYQQTPGQGLQFLFEYFSETQRNKGNFPGRFSGRQFSNSRSEMNVSTLELGDSALYLCASSLAGGRSYTFGSGTRLTVV.

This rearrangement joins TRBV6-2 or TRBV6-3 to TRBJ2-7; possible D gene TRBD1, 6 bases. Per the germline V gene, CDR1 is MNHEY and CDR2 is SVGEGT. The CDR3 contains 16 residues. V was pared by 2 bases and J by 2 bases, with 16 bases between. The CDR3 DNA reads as TGTGCCAGCAGTTACCCTACTACCGGGACAACCTACGAGCAGTACTTC. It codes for CASSYPTTGTTYEQYF.

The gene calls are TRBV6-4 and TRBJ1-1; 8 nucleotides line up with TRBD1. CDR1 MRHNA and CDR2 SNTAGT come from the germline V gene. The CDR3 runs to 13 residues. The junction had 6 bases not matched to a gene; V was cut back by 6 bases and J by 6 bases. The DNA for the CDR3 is TGTGCCAGCAGCGCGACAGGGGAGGCTGAAGCTTTCTTT. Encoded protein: CASSATGEAEAFF.

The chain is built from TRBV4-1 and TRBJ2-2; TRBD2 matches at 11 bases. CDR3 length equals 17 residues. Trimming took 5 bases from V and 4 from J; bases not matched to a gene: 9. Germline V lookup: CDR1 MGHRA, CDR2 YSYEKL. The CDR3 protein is CASSLTSGGLFTGELFF. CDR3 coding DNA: TGCGCCAGCAGCTTAACTAGCGGGGGACTCTTCACCGGGGAGCTGTTTTTT.